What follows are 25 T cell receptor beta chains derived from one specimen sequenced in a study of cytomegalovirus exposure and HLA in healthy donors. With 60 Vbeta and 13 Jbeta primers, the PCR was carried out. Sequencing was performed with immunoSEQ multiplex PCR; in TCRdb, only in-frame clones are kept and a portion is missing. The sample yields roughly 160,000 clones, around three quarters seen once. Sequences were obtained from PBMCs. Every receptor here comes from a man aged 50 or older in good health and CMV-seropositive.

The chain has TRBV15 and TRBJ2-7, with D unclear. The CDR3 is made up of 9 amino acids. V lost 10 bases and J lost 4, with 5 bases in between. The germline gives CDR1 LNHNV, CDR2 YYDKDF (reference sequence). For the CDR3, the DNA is TGTGCCATTCTGTACGAGCAGTACTTC. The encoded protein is CAILYEQYF.

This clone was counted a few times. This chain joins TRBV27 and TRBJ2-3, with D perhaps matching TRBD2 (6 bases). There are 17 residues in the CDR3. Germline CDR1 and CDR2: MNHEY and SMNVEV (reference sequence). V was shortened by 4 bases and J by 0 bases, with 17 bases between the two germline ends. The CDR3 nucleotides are TGTGCCAGCAGTTCCAACCTGGGGCTAGCGAGCACAGATACGCAGTATTTT. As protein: CASSSNLGLASTDTQYF.

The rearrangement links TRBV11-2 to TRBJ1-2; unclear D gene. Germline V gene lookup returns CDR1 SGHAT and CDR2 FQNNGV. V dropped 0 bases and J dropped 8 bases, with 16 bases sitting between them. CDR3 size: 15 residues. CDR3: CASSLDPGGNSGYTF. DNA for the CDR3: TGTGCCAGCAGCTTAGATCCGGGAGGGAACTCGGGCTACACCTTC.

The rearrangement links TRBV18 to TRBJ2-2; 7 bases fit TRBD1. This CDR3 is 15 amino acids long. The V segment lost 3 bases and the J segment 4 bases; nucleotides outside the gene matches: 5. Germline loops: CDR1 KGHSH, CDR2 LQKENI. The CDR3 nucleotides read TGTGCCAGCTCACCGCCGACAGGGACCACCGGGGAGCTGTTTTTT. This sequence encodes CASSPPTGTTGELFF. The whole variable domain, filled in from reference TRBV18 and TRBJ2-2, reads NAGVMQNPRHLVRRRGQEARLRCSPMKGHSHVYWYRQLPEEGLKFMVYLQKENIIDESGMPKERFSAEFPKEGPSILRIQQVVRGDSAAYFCASSPPTGTTGELFFGEGSRLTVL.

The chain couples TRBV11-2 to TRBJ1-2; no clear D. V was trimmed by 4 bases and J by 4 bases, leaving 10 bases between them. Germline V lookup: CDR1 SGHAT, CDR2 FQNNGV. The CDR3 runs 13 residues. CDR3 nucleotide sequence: TGTGCCAGCAGCTCGTCAGGTTCCTATGGCTACACCTTC. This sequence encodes CASSSSGSYGYTF.

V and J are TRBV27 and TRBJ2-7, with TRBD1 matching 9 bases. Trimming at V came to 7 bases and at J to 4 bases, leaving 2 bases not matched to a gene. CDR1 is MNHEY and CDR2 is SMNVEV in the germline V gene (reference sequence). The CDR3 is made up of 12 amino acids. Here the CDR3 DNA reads TGTGCCAGCATCGGACAGGGGTACGAGCAGTACTTC. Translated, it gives CASIGQGYEQYF.

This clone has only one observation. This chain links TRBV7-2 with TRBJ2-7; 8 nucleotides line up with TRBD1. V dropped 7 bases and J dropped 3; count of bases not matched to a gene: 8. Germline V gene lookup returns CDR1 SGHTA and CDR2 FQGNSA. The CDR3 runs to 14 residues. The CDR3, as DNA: TGTGCCAGCAAAATCGACAGGGGTATCTACGAGCAGTACTTC. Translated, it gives CASKIDRGIYEQYF.

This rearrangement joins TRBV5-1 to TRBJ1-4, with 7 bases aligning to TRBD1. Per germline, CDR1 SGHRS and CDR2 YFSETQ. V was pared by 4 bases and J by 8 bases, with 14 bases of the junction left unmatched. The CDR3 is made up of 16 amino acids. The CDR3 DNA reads TGCGCCAGCAGCCCGCCGACCGGGACAGTTAACGAAAAACTGTTTTTT. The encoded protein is CASSPPTGTVNEKLFF.

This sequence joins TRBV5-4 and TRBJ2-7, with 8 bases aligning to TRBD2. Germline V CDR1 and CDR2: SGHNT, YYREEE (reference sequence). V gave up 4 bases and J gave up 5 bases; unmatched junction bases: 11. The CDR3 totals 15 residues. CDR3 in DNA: TGTGCCAGCAGCCGCGGGGGGCCTCCCAACGACGAGCAGTACTTC. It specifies CASSRGGPPNDEQYF.

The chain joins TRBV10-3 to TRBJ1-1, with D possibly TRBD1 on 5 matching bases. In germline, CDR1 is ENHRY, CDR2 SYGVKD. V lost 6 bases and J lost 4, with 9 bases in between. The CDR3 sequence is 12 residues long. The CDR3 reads CAIRDRGTEAFF. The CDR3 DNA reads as TGTGCCATCAGAGACAGAGGCACTGAAGCTTTCTTT.

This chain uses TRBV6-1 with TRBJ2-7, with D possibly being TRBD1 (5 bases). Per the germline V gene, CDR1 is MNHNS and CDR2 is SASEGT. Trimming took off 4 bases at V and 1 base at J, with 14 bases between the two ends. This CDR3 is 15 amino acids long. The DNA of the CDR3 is TGTGCCAGCAGTGGTCCAGGGTACAGATCCTACGAGCAGTACTTC. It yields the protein CASSGPGYRSYEQYF.

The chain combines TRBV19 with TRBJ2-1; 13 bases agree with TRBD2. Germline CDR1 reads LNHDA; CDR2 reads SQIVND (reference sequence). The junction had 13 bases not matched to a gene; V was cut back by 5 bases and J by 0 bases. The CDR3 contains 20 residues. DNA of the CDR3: TGTGCCAGTAGTCTGACCGGACTAGCGGGGGACCGGAGCTCCTACAATGAGCAGTTCTTC. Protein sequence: CASSLTGLAGDRSSYNEQFF.

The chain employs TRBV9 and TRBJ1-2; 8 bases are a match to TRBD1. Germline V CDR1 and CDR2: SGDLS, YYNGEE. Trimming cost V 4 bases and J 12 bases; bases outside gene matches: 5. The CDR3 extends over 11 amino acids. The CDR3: CASSLRDRHTF. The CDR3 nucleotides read TGTGCCAGCAGCCTACGGGACAGGCACACCTTC.

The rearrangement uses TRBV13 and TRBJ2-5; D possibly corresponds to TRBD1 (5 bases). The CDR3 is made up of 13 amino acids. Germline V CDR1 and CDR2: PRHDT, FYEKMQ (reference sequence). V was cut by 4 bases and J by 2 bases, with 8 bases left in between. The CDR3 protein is CASSSQGQETQYF. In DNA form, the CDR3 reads TGTGCCAGCAGCTCGCAGGGACAAGAGACCCAGTACTTC.

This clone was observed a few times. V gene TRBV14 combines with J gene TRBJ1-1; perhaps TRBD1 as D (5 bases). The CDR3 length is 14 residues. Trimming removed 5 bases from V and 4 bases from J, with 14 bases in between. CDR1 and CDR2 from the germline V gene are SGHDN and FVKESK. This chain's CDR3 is CASSAQGRGTEAFF. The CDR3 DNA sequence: TGTGCCAGCAGCGCTCAGGGAAGGGGCACTGAAGCTTTCTTT.

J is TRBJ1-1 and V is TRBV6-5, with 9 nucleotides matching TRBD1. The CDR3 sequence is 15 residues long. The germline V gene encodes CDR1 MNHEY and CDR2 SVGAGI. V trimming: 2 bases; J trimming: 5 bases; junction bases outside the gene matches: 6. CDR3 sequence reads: CASSYGQGWSTEAFF. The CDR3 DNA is TGTGCCAGCAGTTACGGACAGGGGTGGAGTACTGAAGCTTTCTTT.

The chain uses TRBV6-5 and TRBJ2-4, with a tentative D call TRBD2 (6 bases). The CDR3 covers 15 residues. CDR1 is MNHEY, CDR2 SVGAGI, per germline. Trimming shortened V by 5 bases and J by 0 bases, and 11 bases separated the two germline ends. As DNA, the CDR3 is TGTGCCAGCAGTCCACGGGGGTTAGCCAAAAACATTCAGTACTTC. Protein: CASSPRGLAKNIQYF.

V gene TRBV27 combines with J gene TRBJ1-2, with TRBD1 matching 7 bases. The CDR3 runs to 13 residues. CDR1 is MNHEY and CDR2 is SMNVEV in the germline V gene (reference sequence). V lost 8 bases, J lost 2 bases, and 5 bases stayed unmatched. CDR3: CASGRGQNYGYTF. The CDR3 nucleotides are TGTGCCAGCGGAAGGGGACAGAACTATGGCTACACCTTC.

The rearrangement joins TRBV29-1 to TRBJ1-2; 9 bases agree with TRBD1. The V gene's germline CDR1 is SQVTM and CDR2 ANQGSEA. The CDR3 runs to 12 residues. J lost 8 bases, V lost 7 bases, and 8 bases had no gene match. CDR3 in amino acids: CSAATGGFGYTF. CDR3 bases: TGCAGCGCCGCCACAGGGGGCTTCGGCTACACCTTC.

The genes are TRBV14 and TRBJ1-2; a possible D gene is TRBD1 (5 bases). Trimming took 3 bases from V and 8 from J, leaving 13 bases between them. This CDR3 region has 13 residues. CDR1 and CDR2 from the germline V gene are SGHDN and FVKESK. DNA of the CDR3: TGTGCCAGCAGCCAGGACACACTGACGGGCTACACCTTC. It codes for CASSQDTLTGYTF.

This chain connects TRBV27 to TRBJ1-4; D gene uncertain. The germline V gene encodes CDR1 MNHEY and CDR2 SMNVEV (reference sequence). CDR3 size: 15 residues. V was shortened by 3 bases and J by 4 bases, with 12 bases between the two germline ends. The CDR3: CASSFSRTFNEKLFF. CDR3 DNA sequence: TGTGCCAGCAGTTTCTCGAGGACTTTTAATGAAAAACTGTTTTTT.

In DNA form, the CDR3 reads TGCGCCAGCAGCTGGGGACAACGGGCCGACGCTTTCTTT. It specifies CASSWGQRADAFF. The V and J genes are TRBV5-1 and TRBJ1-1; D is possibly TRBD1 (6 bases). Deletions cut 3 bases from V and 11 bases from J, with 17 bases between. This CDR3 has 13 residues. Germline V CDR1 and CDR2: SGHRS, YFSETQ.

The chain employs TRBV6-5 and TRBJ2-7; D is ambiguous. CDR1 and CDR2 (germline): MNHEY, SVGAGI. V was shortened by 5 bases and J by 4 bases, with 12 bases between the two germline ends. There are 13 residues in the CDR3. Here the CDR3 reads CASSRSRIYEQYF. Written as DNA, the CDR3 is TGTGCCAGCAGTCGGAGTAGAATTTACGAGCAGTACTTC.

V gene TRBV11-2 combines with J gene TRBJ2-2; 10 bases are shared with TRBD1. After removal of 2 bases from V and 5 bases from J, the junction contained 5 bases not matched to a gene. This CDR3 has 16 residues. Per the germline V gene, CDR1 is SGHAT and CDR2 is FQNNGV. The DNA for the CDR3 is TGTGCCAGCAGCTTAAGGAGGACAGGGGGGACCGGGGAGCTGTTTTTT. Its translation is CASSLRRTGGTGELFF.

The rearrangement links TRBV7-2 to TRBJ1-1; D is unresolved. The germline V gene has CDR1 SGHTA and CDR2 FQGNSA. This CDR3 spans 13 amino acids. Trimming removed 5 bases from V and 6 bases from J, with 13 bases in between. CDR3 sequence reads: CASSLGTGAEAFF. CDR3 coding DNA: TGTGCCAGCAGCCTCGGAACGGGAGCTGAAGCTTTCTTT. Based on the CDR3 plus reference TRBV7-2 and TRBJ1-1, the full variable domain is GAGVSQSPSNKVTEKGKDVELRCDPISGHTALYWYRQSLGQGLEFLIYFQGNSAPDKSGLPSDRFSAERTGGSVSTLTIQRTQQEDSAVYLCASSLGTGAEAFFGQGTRLTVV.